The T cell receptor beta chain under discussion was sequenced for a study of beta chain features in type 1 diabetes. The investigators reverse transcribed all of the isolated RNA, so they sequenced expressed TCRB transcripts. Clones were read by immunoSEQ multiplex PCR, and TCRdb kept only the in-frame ones, dropping some. The table lists under 200,000 clones, around 8% of them singletons. The table lists this clone with a few counts. Its antigen is not identified. General study points: In every one of the four CD4+ subsets, TCRB CDR3s were moderately but significantly shorter in Type 1 diabetes patients.

V gave up 3 bases and J gave up 3 bases; unmatched junction bases: 7. CDR3 length: 16 amino acids. Germline V gene data show CDR1 as KGHSH and CDR2 as LQKENI. Sequencing input: central memory CD4+ T cells from blood. This TCR was sampled from a woman under 30 with type 1 diabetes. This chain joins TRBV18 and TRBJ1-5, with 8 positions matching TRBD1. The CDR3 region is CASSPFPGQANQPQHF. The CDR3 coding sequence is TGTGCCAGCTCACCCTTCCCGGGACAGGCCAATCAGCCCCAGCATTTT.